This T cell receptor (beta chain) was found in a study of neurological immune-mediated disorders. Over 180 million TCR-beta sequences (from 15-18 subjects) were yielded by each sequencing run. MiXCR was run by TCRdb on the 5' RACE reads, yielding one entry per CDR3 protein. Found here are some 19,000 distinct CDR3 sequences, around 15% of them singletons; the top ten hold about 15%. This CDR3 has 15 amino acids. Per germline, CDR1 SNHLY and CDR2 FYNNEI. Trimming removed 2 bases from V and 1 base from J; junction bases left unmatched: 4. Overall study findings and caveats: Sharing of CDR3 amino acid sequences among expanded clones across subjects was absent, suggesting private repertoires in all groups.

This clonotype has a count of ten or more. Its antigen is undetermined. The sequence was obtained from a female donor with HTLV-1-associated myelopathy (HAM/TSP). The sample consisted of PBMCs. The chain recombines TRBV2 with TRBJ1-2; 7 positions match TRBD1. The CDR3 sequence: CASSERDSNNYGYTF. In DNA, the CDR3 is TGTGCCAGCAGTGAAAGGGACAGCAATAACTATGGCTACACCTTC. The whole variable domain, filled in from reference TRBV2 and TRBJ1-2, reads EPEVTQTPSHQVTQMGQEVILRCVPISNHLYFYWYRQILGQKVEFLVSFYNNEISEKSEIFDDQFSVERPDGSNFTLKIRSTKLEDSAMYFCASSERDSNNYGYTFGSGTRLTVV.